These 25 T cell receptor beta chains share one sample of origin, sequenced in a study of shared clonotypes between healthy human individuals. Terminally differentiated effector memory CD45RA+ cells were excluded by CCR7 positive selection of CD45RO-negative cells. Produced via immunoSEQ multiplex PCR; TCRdb's table is partial and in-frame only. The sample gives about 2 million clones, about 94% of which show up once; more than 0.95% is in the top ten. Source material: naive CD8+ T cells sorted from blood. Source of these receptors: a man in his late teens or twenties in good health.

J is TRBJ1-6 and V is TRBV28; D is perhaps TRBD1 (5 bases). V lost 4 bases and J lost 8, with 9 bases in between. Germline values: CDR1 MDHEN, CDR2 SYDVKM. The CDR3 length is 13 residues. The CDR3 DNA follows: TGTGCCAGCAGTTCCCGGGGGGATTCACCCCTCCACTTT. Residues: CASSSRGDSPLHF.

The chain couples TRBV6-1 to TRBJ2-2; 12 nucleotides line up with TRBD2. V lost 3 bases to trimming and J lost 9 bases; unmatched junction nucleotides: 8. Looked up from germline, CDR1 is MNHNS and CDR2 is SASEGT. The CDR3 runs 16 residues. The CDR3 here is CASSELAGGPNRELFF. The CDR3 region has the DNA TGTGCCAGCAGTGAGCTAGCGGGAGGGCCGAACCGGGAGCTGTTTTTT.

The chain combines TRBV30 with TRBJ1-2; no firm D call. This CDR3 comprises 16 residues. CDR1 and CDR2 from the germline V gene are GTSNPN and SVGIG (reference sequence). Trimming shortened V by 8 bases and J by 0 bases, and 22 bases separated the two germline ends. This CDR3 reads CAHDPDHALPNYGYTF. The DNA of the CDR3 is TGTGCCCACGATCCCGATCATGCCCTCCCTAACTATGGCTACACCTTC.

This chain links TRBV6-1 with TRBJ2-1, with D perhaps being TRBD1 or TRBD2 (6 bases each). Trimming cost V 5 bases and J 13 bases, with 12 bases left between them. This CDR3 region has 11 residues. Germline CDR1 and CDR2: MNHNS and SASEGT. The DNA for the CDR3 is TGTGCCAGCAGTAACGGGGGCGGACAGTTCTTC. Translation gives CASSNGGGQFF.

The chain joins TRBV15 to TRBJ1-2; D may be TRBD1 (5 bases). The CDR3 totals 16 residues. V lost 0 bases, J lost 6 bases, and 17 bases lay in between. CDR1 and CDR2 from the germline V gene are LNHNV and YYDKDF (reference sequence). The CDR3 reads CATSRDRGRVSDGYTF. The CDR3, as DNA: TGTGCCACCAGCAGAGATCGAGGCAGGGTTTCAGATGGCTACACCTTC.

J is TRBJ1-5 and V is TRBV11-2, with unresolved D. V was shortened by 0 bases and J by 0 bases, with 6 bases between the two germline ends. CDR1 and CDR2 from the germline V gene are SGHAT and FQNNGV. The CDR3 is made up of 15 amino acids. The CDR3 DNA is TGTGCCAGCAGCTTAGATTTAGGTAGCAATCAGCCCCAGCATTTT. Its protein is CASSLDLGSNQPQHF.

The chain joins TRBV7-2 to TRBJ2-3; no definite D call. CDR1 and CDR2 (germline): SGHTA, FQGNSA. CDR3 length equals 14 residues. The V end lost 5 bases, the J end lost 6 bases, and 15 bases lay between the germline ends. The CDR3 DNA reads TGTGCCAGCAGCCTACCCTACATTACCGATACGCAGTATTTT. This codes for CASSLPYITDTQYF.

The V gene is TRBV28, the J gene TRBJ2-7, with no clear D. V dropped 4 bases and J dropped 4 bases, with 11 bases sitting between them. This CDR3 region has 13 residues. Looked up from germline, CDR1 is MDHEN and CDR2 is SYDVKM. For the CDR3, the DNA is TGTGCCAGCAGTTATCGATTAGCATACGAGCAGTACTTC. This encodes CASSYRLAYEQYF. Variable domain in full (rest from reference TRBV28 and TRBJ2-7): DVKVTQSSRYLVKRTGEKVFLECVQDMDHENMFWYRQDPGLGLRLIYFSYDVKMKEKGDIPEGYSVSREKKERFSLILESASTNQTSMYLCASSYRLAYEQYFGPGTRLTVT.

The chain joins TRBV7-2 to TRBJ2-3; the D gene is possibly TRBD2 (6 bases). The CDR3 is 13 residues long. V gave up 5 bases and J gave up 4 bases, with 10 bases separating them. The V gene's germline CDR1 is SGHTA and CDR2 FQGNSA. In nucleotides, the CDR3 is TGTGCCAGCAGCCTACCTAGCGCAGATACGCAGTATTTT. It is translated as CASSLPSADTQYF.

The chain carries TRBV30 and TRBJ1-2, with TRBD1 matching over 7 bases. The CDR3 loop spans 15 amino acids. V dropped 2 bases and J dropped 8; count of bases not matched to a gene: 14. Germline V gene data show CDR1 as GTSNPN and CDR2 as SVGIG (reference sequence). CDR3: CAWSPEDDRAAGYTF. The CDR3 nucleotides read TGTGCCTGGAGTCCCGAAGATGACAGGGCGGCAGGCTACACCTTC.

The rearrangement joins TRBV6-5 to TRBJ2-3; tentatively, D is TRBD2 (6 bases). The CDR3 runs 13 residues. In germline, CDR1 is MNHEY, CDR2 SVGAGI. V was clipped by 4 bases and J by 5 bases, with 10 bases between them. In nucleotides, the CDR3 is TGTGCCAGCAGTTTTACTAGCCTAGATACGCAGTATTTT. Translation: CASSFTSLDTQYF.

The chain recombines TRBV5-6 with TRBJ1-1; D gene uncertain. CDR3 length equals 14 residues. Per the germline V gene, CDR1 is SGHDT and CDR2 is YYEEEE. V lost 4 bases and J lost 6, with 16 bases in between. CDR3 sequence reads: CASSLGGGVSEAFF. The CDR3 coding sequence is TGTGCCAGCAGCCTAGGTGGCGGGGTGTCTGAAGCTTTCTTT.

This chain uses TRBV27 with TRBJ1-3; perhaps TRBD1 as D (5 bases). The germline gives CDR1 MNHEY, CDR2 SMNVEV (reference sequence). The CDR3 is made up of 15 amino acids. V was pared by 8 bases and J by 4 bases, with 18 bases between. The CDR3 is CASALRGGAGNTIYF. Written as DNA, the CDR3 is TGTGCCAGCGCCCTACGGGGGGGAGCGGGAAACACCATATATTTT.

V is TRBV7-6 and J is TRBJ2-5; D is perhaps TRBD2 (5 bases). Germline loops: CDR1 SGHVS, CDR2 FNYEAQ. Trimming removed 4 bases at V and 1 base at J, with 10 bases between. The CDR3 totals 14 residues. CDR3 protein: CASSSAAVQETQYF. Written as DNA, the CDR3 is TGTGCCAGCAGCTCTGCAGCGGTCCAAGAGACCCAGTACTTC.

The chain employs TRBV10-2 and TRBJ2-2; unclear D gene. Looked up from germline, CDR1 is WSHSY and CDR2 is SAAADI. Trimming left V 8 bases short and J 9 bases short, with 13 bases between. CDR3 length: 12 residues. Here the CDR3 DNA reads TGCGCCAGCTCAGACGGGCCCAGGGAGCTGTTTTTT. It translates to CASSDGPRELFF.

This rearrangement joins TRBV6-5 to TRBJ1-2; D remains unclear. V was cut by 0 bases and J by 8 bases, with 16 bases left in between. Germline V CDR1 and CDR2: MNHEY, SVGAGI. The CDR3 has 15 residues. CDR3 protein: CASSYSKGVREGYTF. DNA for the CDR3: TGTGCCAGCAGTTACTCGAAGGGTGTGCGGGAAGGCTACACCTTC.

V and J are TRBV4-3 and TRBJ2-7, with D tentatively TRBD1 (6 bases). Trimming pared 0 bases from V and 2 bases from J, leaving 8 bases between. CDR1 LGHNA and CDR2 YSLEER come from the germline V gene. The CDR3 consists of 14 residues. This CDR3 reads CASSQDTGTYEQYF. CDR3 bases: TGCGCCAGCAGCCAAGATACAGGGACCTACGAGCAGTACTTC.

This clone was recorded once. The CDR3 region has the DNA TGTGCCATCAGTGAGCCGAGTCTAGTTGAGCAGTTCTTC. Amino acid sequence: CAISEPSLVEQFF. V and J are TRBV10-3 and TRBJ2-1, with no clear D. The germline V gene has CDR1 ENHRY and CDR2 SYGVKD. The CDR3 runs to 13 residues. Between the trimmed V and J ends, which lost 2 bases and 9 bases, there was a span of 11 bases.

This chain connects TRBV5-6 to TRBJ2-1, with TRBD1 identical over 7 bases. CDR1 and CDR2 (germline): SGHDT, YYEEEE. The CDR3 is 15 residues long. The trim removed 4 bases at V and 8 bases at J, leaving 12 bases unmatched. CDR3 DNA sequence: TGTGCCAGCAGCATGACAGGGTATATTCTCGATGAGCAGTTCTTC. It translates to CASSMTGYILDEQFF.

The rearrangement uses TRBV30 and TRBJ2-2; D unresolved. Germline V CDR1 and CDR2: GTSNPN, SVGIG (reference sequence). The germline V and J ends were trimmed by 1 base and 6 bases, with 6 bases remaining between them. The CDR3 is made up of 12 amino acids. The CDR3 here is CAWSGGPGELFF. The DNA of the CDR3 is TGTGCCTGGAGTGGGGGTCCCGGGGAGCTGTTTTTT.

This clone was detected only once. This rearrangement joins TRBV4-1 to TRBJ1-1, with D unclear. Germline V gene data show CDR1 as MGHRA and CDR2 as YSYEKL. The CDR3 loop spans 14 amino acids. V was trimmed by 3 bases and J by 0 bases, leaving 8 bases between them. The CDR3 spells CASSHRQVNTEAFF. CDR3 nucleotides: TGCGCCAGCAGCCATAGGCAGGTGAACACTGAAGCTTTCTTT.

The rearrangement uses TRBV5-4 and TRBJ1-6; D call uncertain. This CDR3 is 12 amino acids long. Germline V gives CDR1 SGHNT, CDR2 YYREEE (reference sequence). The V end lost 5 bases, the J end lost 14 bases, and 14 bases lay between the germline ends. CDR3 coding DNA: TGTGCCAGCAGACGACTTTTTCTGGCCCTCCACTTT. Protein product: CASRRLFLALHF.

This rearrangement joins TRBV28 to TRBJ1-5; D is ambiguous. Per germline, CDR1 MDHEN and CDR2 SYDVKM. Trimming took 4 bases from V and 4 from J, leaving 5 bases between them. The CDR3 consists of 12 residues. The CDR3 is CASSSLNQPQHF. The CDR3 DNA follows: TGTGCCAGCAGTTCACTAAATCAGCCCCAGCATTTT. Using reference TRBV28 and TRBJ1-5 for the parts outside the CDR3, the full variable domain is DVKVTQSSRYLVKRTGEKVFLECVQDMDHENMFWYRQDPGLGLRLIYFSYDVKMKEKGDIPEGYSVSREKKERFSLILESASTNQTSMYLCASSSLNQPQHFGDGTRLSIL.

The chain links TRBV4-1 to TRBJ1-3; D ambiguous. Trimming removed 0 bases from V and 4 bases from J, with 16 bases in between. The CDR3 loop spans 17 amino acids. From germline, CDR1 is MGHRA and CDR2 YSYEKL. The CDR3 coding sequence is TGCGCCAGCAGCCAAGATCCCCCGGGTACCCCCGGAAACACCATATATTTT. Protein sequence: CASSQDPPGTPGNTIYF.

This chain joins TRBV5-1 and TRBJ2-7; D tentatively fits TRBD1 or TRBD2 (5 bases each). The germline V gene has CDR1 SGHRS and CDR2 YFSETQ. V lost 2 bases and J lost 2, with 11 bases in between. The CDR3 has 14 amino acids. The CDR3 DNA is TGCGCCAGCAGCTTCCGGGACGGCACCTACGAGCAGTACTTC. This encodes CASSFRDGTYEQYF. Filled out from reference TRBV5-1 and TRBJ2-7, the complete variable domain reads KAGVTQTPRYLIKTRGQQVTLSCSPISGHRSVSWYQQTPGQGLQFLFEYFSETQRNKGNFPGRFSGRQFSNSRSEMNVSTLELGDSALYLCASSFRDGTYEQYFGPGTRLTVT.